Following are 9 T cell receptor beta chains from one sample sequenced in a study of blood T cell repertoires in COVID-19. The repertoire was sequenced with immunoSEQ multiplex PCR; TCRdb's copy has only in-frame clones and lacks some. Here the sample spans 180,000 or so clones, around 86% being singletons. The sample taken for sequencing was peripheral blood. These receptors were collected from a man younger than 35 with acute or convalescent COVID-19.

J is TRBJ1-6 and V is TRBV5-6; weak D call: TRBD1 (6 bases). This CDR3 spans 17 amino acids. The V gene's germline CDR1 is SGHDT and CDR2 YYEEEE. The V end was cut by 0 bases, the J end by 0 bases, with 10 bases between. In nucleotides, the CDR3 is TGTGCCAGCAGCTTGGACCTCAGGGGCTCCTATAATTCACCCCTCCACTTT. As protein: CASSLDLRGSYNSPLHF.

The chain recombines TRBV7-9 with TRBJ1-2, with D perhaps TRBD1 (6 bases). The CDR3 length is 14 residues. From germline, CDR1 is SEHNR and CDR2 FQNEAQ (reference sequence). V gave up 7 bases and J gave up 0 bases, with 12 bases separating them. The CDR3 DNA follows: TGTGCCAGCAACCTACAGGGAGCTAACTATGGCTACACCTTC. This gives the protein CASNLQGANYGYTF.

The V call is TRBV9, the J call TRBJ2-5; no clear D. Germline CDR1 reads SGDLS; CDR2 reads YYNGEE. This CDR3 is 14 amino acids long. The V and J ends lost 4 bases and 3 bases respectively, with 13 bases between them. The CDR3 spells CASSPYWRKETQYF. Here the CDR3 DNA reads TGTGCCAGCAGCCCGTACTGGCGGAAAGAGACCCAGTACTTC.

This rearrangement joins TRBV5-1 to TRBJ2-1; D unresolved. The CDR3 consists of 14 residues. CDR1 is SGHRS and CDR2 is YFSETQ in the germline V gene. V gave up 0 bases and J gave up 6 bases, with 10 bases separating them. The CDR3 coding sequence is TGCGCCAGCAGCTTGGACGCGGCCTCCAATGAGCAGTTCTTC. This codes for CASSLDAASNEQFF.

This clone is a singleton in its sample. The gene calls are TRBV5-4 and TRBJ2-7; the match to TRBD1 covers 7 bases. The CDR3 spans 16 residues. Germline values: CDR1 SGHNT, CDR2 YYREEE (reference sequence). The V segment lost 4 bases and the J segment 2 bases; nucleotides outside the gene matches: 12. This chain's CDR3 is CASSDLEGAQAYEQYV. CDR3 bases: TGTGCCAGCAGCGACCTCGAGGGGGCGCAGGCCTACGAGCAGTACGTC.

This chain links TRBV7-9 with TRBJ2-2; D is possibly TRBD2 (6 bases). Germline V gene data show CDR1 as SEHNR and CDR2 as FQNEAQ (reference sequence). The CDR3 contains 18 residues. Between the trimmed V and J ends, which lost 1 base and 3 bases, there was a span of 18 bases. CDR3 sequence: CASSLVAFAGTYTGELFF. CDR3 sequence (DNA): TGTGCCAGCAGCTTAGTAGCGTTTGCGGGGACTTACACCGGGGAGCTGTTTTTT.

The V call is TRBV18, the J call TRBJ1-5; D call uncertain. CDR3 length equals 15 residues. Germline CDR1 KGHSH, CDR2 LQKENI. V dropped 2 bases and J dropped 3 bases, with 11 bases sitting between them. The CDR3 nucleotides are TGTGCCAGCTCACCAGAGGGTCTTGCCAATCAGCCCCAGCATTTT. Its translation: CASSPEGLANQPQHF.

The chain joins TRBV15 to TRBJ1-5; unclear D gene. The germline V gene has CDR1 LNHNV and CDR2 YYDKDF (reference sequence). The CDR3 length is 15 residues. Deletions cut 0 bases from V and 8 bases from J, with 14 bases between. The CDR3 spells CATSRDQARSEPQHF. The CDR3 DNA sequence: TGTGCCACCAGCAGAGATCAGGCCAGGTCAGAGCCCCAGCATTTT.

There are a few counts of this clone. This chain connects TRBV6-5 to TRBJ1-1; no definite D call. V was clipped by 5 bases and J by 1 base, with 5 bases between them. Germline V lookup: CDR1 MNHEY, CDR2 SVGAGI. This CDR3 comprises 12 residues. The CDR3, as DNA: TGTGCCAGCAGTCCAGGGAACACTGAAGCTTTCTTT. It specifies CASSPGNTEAFF.